The 8 T cell receptor beta chains reported below all come from one sample, sequenced in a study of T cells in Graves' hyperthyroidism and ophthalmopathy. RNA transcripts gave rise to amplified TCR beta CDR3 regions. Using the HTBI primer set, a first-round RT-PCR was run on the TCR CDR3. In TCRdb, the multiplex PCR reads were re-called with MiXCR into one record per CDR3 protein. Seen here are hundreds of thousands of distinct CDR3 sequences, over 15% observed once, and the top ten hold 18%. The specimen was blood. The source of these receptors is a woman aged 18-29 years with Graves' hyperthyroidism.

The V gene is TRBV5-5, the J gene TRBJ2-3; tentatively, D is TRBD1 (5 bases). Between the trimmed V and J ends, which lost 1 base and 0 bases, there was a span of 15 bases. The CDR3 has 17 amino acids. Germline V gene sequence: CDR1 SGHKS, CDR2 YYEKEE (reference sequence). CDR3 loop: CASSLRVWGISTDTQYF. In nucleotides, the CDR3 is TGTGCCAGCAGCTTGCGTGTATGGGGCATAAGCACAGATACGCAGTATTTT.

This clonotype occurred once. V and J are TRBV6-1 and TRBJ2-1, with 8 bases fitting TRBD2. The CDR3 is made up of 15 amino acids. The V and J ends lost 1 base and 6 bases, in that order; junction bases with no gene match: 5. Germline-derived CDR1 and CDR2 are MNHNS and SASEGT. This CDR3 reads CASSEEEGTSNEQFF. The DNA for the CDR3 is TGTGCCAGCAGTGAAGAGGAAGGGACTAGCAATGAGCAGTTCTTC.

Only a few counts were recorded for this clonotype. The genes are TRBV6-1 and TRBJ2-2, with TRBD2 matching over 7 bases. Germline CDR1 MNHNS, CDR2 SASEGT. J was trimmed by 1 base and V by 2 bases; bases with no gene match: 10. This CDR3 region has 18 residues. The CDR3 nucleotides are TGTGCCAGCAGTGAATTTTCGGTCACTAGCGAGAACACCGGGGAGCTGTTTTTT. Protein sequence: CASSEFSVTSENTGELFF.

By frequency in the sample, this clonotype is medium-sized. V and J are TRBV3-1 and TRBJ1-1; tentatively, D is TRBD1 (5 bases). Germline CDR1 reads LGHDT; CDR2 reads YNNKEL (reference sequence). The CDR3 is 15 amino acids. V lost 4 bases to trimming and J lost 4 bases, with 16 bases between them. As DNA, the CDR3 is TGTGCCAGCAGCCCAGAGGGGAGCATGGGCACTGAAGCTTTCTTT. Protein: CASSPEGSMGTEAFF.

This clonotype was detected many times. V gene TRBV12-3 or TRBV12-4 combines with J gene TRBJ1-5; tentative D call: TRBD1 (6 bases). The V and J ends lost 4 bases and 4 bases respectively, with 11 bases between them. CDR3 length: 14 residues. In DNA, the CDR3 is TGTGCCAGCAGTTATCTGGGGGCGAATCAGCCCCAGCATTTT. Translated, it gives CASSYLGANQPQHF.

This clonotype was detected only a few times. The CDR3 sequence is CASSLWNTGELFF. Written as DNA, the CDR3 is TGTGCCAGCAGCTTGTGGAACACCGGGGAGCTGTTTTTT. The chain uses TRBV7-9 and TRBJ2-2; D uncertain. The CDR3 consists of 13 residues. Trimming removed 3 bases at V and 1 base at J, with 3 bases between. Germline CDR1 reads SEHNR; CDR2 reads FQNEAQ (reference sequence).

The table lists this clonotype with a few counts. The genes are TRBV20-1 and TRBJ2-7, with TRBD2 identical over 8 bases. This CDR3 comprises 12 residues. The germline gives CDR1 DFQATT, CDR2 SNEGSKA (reference sequence). V lost 5 bases to trimming and J lost 7 bases; unmatched junction nucleotides: 7. The CDR3 loop is CSARGTGGEQYF. The CDR3 nucleotides are TGCAGTGCTCGAGGGACGGGAGGGGAGCAGTACTTC.

Written as DNA, the CDR3 is TGCAGCGGGGCTCCTCGATGGGGAGAGACCCAGTACTTC. Translation: CSGAPRWGETQYF. This chain links TRBV29-1 with TRBJ2-5; D is unclear. Germline values: CDR1 SQVTM, CDR2 ANQGSEA. CDR3 length: 13 amino acids. Trimming removed 7 bases from V and 4 bases from J, with 16 bases in between.